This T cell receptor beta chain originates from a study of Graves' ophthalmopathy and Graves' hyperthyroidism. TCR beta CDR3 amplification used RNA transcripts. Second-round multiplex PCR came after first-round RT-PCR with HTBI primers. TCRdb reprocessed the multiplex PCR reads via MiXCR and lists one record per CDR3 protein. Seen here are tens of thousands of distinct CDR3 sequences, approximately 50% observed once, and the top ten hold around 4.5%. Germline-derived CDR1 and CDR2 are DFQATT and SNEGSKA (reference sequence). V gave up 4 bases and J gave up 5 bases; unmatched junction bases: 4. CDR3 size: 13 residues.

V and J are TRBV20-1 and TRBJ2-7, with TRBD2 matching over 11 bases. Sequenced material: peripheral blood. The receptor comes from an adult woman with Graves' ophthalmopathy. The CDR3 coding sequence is TGCAGTGCTACTAGCGGGAGGCTCGACGAGCAGTACTTC. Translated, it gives CSATSGRLDEQYF.